This T cell receptor beta chain was identified in a study of preoperative IRX-2 immunotherapy in early breast cancer (dated by TCRdb to about 2019). Turning to this clone: Its antigen is still unknown. One base away there is no much larger clone; base qualities are not given.

Trimmed from V: 2 bases; trimmed from J: 7 bases; junction bases lacking a gene match: 6. CDR1 MNHGY and CDR2 SAAAGT are derived from the germline V gene. The CDR3, cysteine through phenylalanine, is 15 amino acids long. CDR3 DNA only is kept here, 45 bases in frame from base 1. Library preparation was by the immunoSEQ multiplex PCR assay. Held by TCRdb, this immuneACCESS table contains in-frame sequences only and omits some clones. Under half of the omission traces to an unresolved V gene where checked; the cause of the rest is unknown. The sample profile shows about 98,000 clones; 80% to 90% of them were found once. The top ten constitute 2% to 2.5% of the sample. The sample's treatment or condition, from its label and the paper: preoperative locoregional IRX-2 cytokine immunotherapy. The samples were obtained from a phase Ib study that tested preoperative, locoregional IRX-2 cytokine immunotherapy designed to prime immune responses. Donors were patients with early-stage breast cancer who received IRX-2 before surgery.

The TCR sequence derives from a human donor with breast cancer. This chain joins TRBV6-8 to TRBJ1-5, and TRBD1 matches 9 of the central bases. The sequenced sample was tumor tissue, obtained after IRX-2 immunotherapy. The sequenced DNA: TGTGCCAGCAGTTACCTTGGGACAGGGCGGCAGCCCCAGCATTTT. Translation gives CASSYLGTGRQPQHF.